Presented here are 18 T cell receptor beta chains from one specimen sequenced in a study of blood T cell repertoires in COVID-19 (TCRdb year 2020). Receptors were amplified or captured by the immunoSEQ multiplex PCR assay. TCRdb carries this immuneACCESS record with in-frame sequences only. Its versions omit some clonotypes, under half of them owing to an unresolved V gene in the studies checked, with the rest unexplained. This sample is represented by 500,000 to 600,000 clones; roughly nine tenths of them were singletons. The leading ten clones occupy under 8.5% of the sample. Sequenced material: peripheral blood. These receptors originate from a woman in her forties or fifties with COVID-19, enrolled during active disease.

The rearrangement links TRBV5-5 to TRBJ2-2; tentative D call: TRBD1 (6 bases). The V gene's germline CDR1 is SGHKS and CDR2 YYEKEE (reference sequence). V lost 4 bases and J lost 0, with 16 bases in between. The CDR3 length is 17 residues. CDR3 amino acids: CASSPDWDTSNTGELFF. As DNA, the CDR3 is TGTGCCAGCAGCCCAGATTGGGACACCTCGAACACCGGGGAGCTGTTTTTT. Supplemented by reference TRBV5-5 and TRBJ2-2, the full variable domain reads DAGVTQSPTHLIKTRGQQVTLRCSPISGHKSVSWYQQVLGQGPQFIFQYYEKEERGRGNFPDRFSARQFPNYSSELNVNALLLGDSALYLCASSPDWDTSNTGELFFGEGSRLTVL.

The rearrangement links TRBV27 to TRBJ2-2; no firm D call. Germline CDR1 reads MNHEY; CDR2 reads SMNVEV (reference sequence). V shed 5 bases and J shed 0 bases, with 4 bases lying between them. The CDR3 is 13 residues long. The CDR3 nucleotides are TGTGCCAGCAGTCTCGCGAACACCGGGGAGCTGTTTTTT. It specifies CASSLANTGELFF.

The gene calls are TRBV3-1 (or the pseudogene TRBV3-2) and TRBJ1-1; D is undetermined. The V gene lost 1 base and the J gene lost 5 bases, with 11 bases spanning the gap. CDR3 length: 14 amino acids. The germline CDR1 and CDR2 sequences are LGHDT and YNNKEL (reference sequence). CDR3 sequence reads: CASSQVPHETEAFF. The CDR3 DNA is TGTGCCAGCAGCCAAGTACCTCACGAGACTGAAGCTTTCTTT.

The V call is TRBV27, the J call TRBJ1-2; 8 bases align to TRBD1. This CDR3 has 15 residues. The trim removed 5 bases at V and 4 bases at J, leaving 9 bases unmatched. CDR1 and CDR2 (germline): MNHEY, SMNVEV (reference sequence). CDR3 nucleotides: TGTGCCAGCAGTCTAGGACAGGGTTCCGCCTATGGCTACACCTTC. It translates to CASSLGQGSAYGYTF.

The J gene is TRBJ2-2, the V gene TRBV27; possible D gene TRBD1, 6 bases. Trimming left V 2 bases short and J 4 bases short, with 8 bases between. There are 14 residues in the CDR3. Looked up from germline, CDR1 is MNHEY and CDR2 is SMNVEV (reference sequence). The DNA for the CDR3 is TGTGCCAGCAGTTTAAACAGGGTCACCGGGGAGCTGTTTTTT. It is translated as CASSLNRVTGELFF.

The rearrangement joins TRBV9 to TRBJ1-5; possible D gene TRBD1, 6 bases. Germline V gene data show CDR1 as SGDLS and CDR2 as YYNGEE. CDR3 size: 14 residues. The V end lost 3 bases, the J end lost 5 bases, and 12 bases lay between the germline ends. CDR3 sequence: CASSDGDIHQPQHF. In DNA, the CDR3 is TGTGCCAGCAGCGATGGGGACATCCATCAGCCCCAGCATTTT. Variable domain in full (rest from reference TRBV9 and TRBJ1-5): DSGVTQTPKHLITATGQRVTLRCSPRSGDLSVYWYQQSLDQGLQFLIQYYNGEERAKGNILERFSAQQFPDLHSELNLSSLELGDSALYFCASSDGDIHQPQHFGDGTRLSIL.

The rearrangement links TRBV27 to TRBJ1-1; D call uncertain. Germline V gene lookup returns CDR1 MNHEY and CDR2 SMNVEV (reference sequence). Deletions cut 3 bases from V and 5 bases from J, with 16 bases between. The CDR3 has 15 residues. The CDR3 region is CASSLVRDYVTEAFF. In DNA, the CDR3 is TGTGCCAGCAGTTTGGTCCGTGACTACGTAACTGAAGCTTTCTTT.

The chain couples TRBV19 to TRBJ1-3; D is possibly TRBD1 (5 bases). This CDR3 comprises 15 residues. The V and J ends lost 3 bases and 4 bases respectively, with 13 bases between them. CDR1 LNHDA and CDR2 SQIVND come from the germline V gene (reference sequence). CDR3 in DNA: TGTGCCAGTAGTATCTCCCCGGGGGTCGGAAACACCATATATTTT. Translation gives CASSISPGVGNTIYF.

The chain is built from TRBV6-5 and TRBJ2-1; D not certain. The V end lost 0 bases, the J end lost 7 bases, and 10 bases lay between the germline ends. Germline assignment: CDR1 MNHEY and CDR2 SVGAGI. This CDR3 has 14 residues. This chain's CDR3 is CASSYSNSPNEQFF. In DNA form, the CDR3 reads TGTGCCAGCAGTTACTCGAACAGCCCTAATGAGCAGTTCTTC.

V is TRBV6-5 and J is TRBJ1-5; D is uncertain. The V gene lost 4 bases and the J gene lost 9 bases, with 16 bases spanning the gap. Germline values: CDR1 MNHEY, CDR2 SVGAGI. This CDR3 comprises 14 residues. The CDR3 DNA reads as TGTGCCAGCAGTTTGGACCCGATGGAGGGGCCCCAGCATTTT. Translated, it gives CASSLDPMEGPQHF.

This clone has only a few counts. This sequence joins TRBV27 and TRBJ2-7, with 8 bases aligning to TRBD2. The CDR3 consists of 14 residues. J lost 6 bases, V lost 5 bases, and 9 bases had no gene match. Germline V CDR1 and CDR2: MNHEY, SMNVEV (reference sequence). The CDR3 region has the DNA TGTGCCAGCAGTCCGGGGGGGTCGCGCCGCGAGCAGTACTTC. Translated, it gives CASSPGGSRREQYF.

The V gene is TRBV5-1, the J gene TRBJ1-2, with 9 bases fitting TRBD1. This CDR3 has 15 residues. J was trimmed by 3 bases and V by 2 bases; bases with no gene match: 5. CDR1 is SGHRS and CDR2 is YFSETQ in the germline V gene. CDR3 region: CASSFSTGGDYGYTF. CDR3 in DNA: TGCGCCAGCAGCTTTTCGACAGGGGGGGACTATGGCTACACCTTC. Full variable domain (rest looked up from reference TRBV5-1 and TRBJ1-2): KAGVTQTPRYLIKTRGQQVTLSCSPISGHRSVSWYQQTPGQGLQFLFEYFSETQRNKGNFPGRFSGRQFSNSRSEMNVSTLELGDSALYLCASSFSTGGDYGYTFGSGTRLTVV.

This rearrangement joins TRBV28 to TRBJ2-4, with 11 bases matching TRBD2. V gave up 6 bases and J gave up 5 bases; unmatched junction bases: 6. This CDR3 is built from 15 residues. Germline assignment: CDR1 MDHEN and CDR2 SYDVKM. CDR3 sequence (DNA): TGTGCCAGCAGACGTAGCGGGGGGGAACAAAACATTCAGTACTTC. Amino acids: CASRRSGGEQNIQYF.

This rearrangement joins TRBV3-1 (or the pseudogene TRBV3-2) to TRBJ1-4; D unclear. Germline CDR1 LGHDT, CDR2 YNNKEL (reference sequence). CDR3 length: 16 amino acids. Trimming pared 1 base from V and 1 base from J, leaving 10 bases between. CDR3: CASSQVGPGTNEKLFF. CDR3 bases: TGTGCCAGCAGCCAAGTTGGGCCAGGAACTAATGAAAAACTGTTTTTT.

The chain carries TRBV4-2 and TRBJ1-2; no definite D call. The ends were cut back, 1 base at V and 5 bases at J, with 14 bases in the middle. In germline, CDR1 is LGHNA, CDR2 YNFKEQ. This CDR3 comprises 15 residues. CDR3 amino acids: CASSQVIRTGYGYTF. The CDR3 bases are TGTGCCAGCAGCCAAGTAATCAGGACGGGATATGGCTACACCTTC.

This clone was seen a few times. The chain carries TRBV25-1 and TRBJ1-1; 12 bases match TRBD1. Trimming took 0 bases from V and 10 from J; bases not matched to a gene: 6. The CDR3 consists of 15 residues. In germline, CDR1 is MGHDK, CDR2 SYGVNS. This CDR3 is CASSEYGTGGLGAFF. CDR3 nucleotide sequence: TGTGCCAGCAGTGAATACGGGACAGGGGGCTTGGGAGCTTTCTTT. Full variable domain (rest looked up from reference TRBV25-1 and TRBJ1-1): EADIYQTPRYLVIGTGKKITLECSQTMGHDKMYWYQQDPGMELHLIHYSYGVNSTEKGDLSSESTVSRIRTEHFPLTLESARPSHTSQYLCASSEYGTGGLGAFFGQGTRLTVV.

Concerning this clone itself: This sample also contains other DNA sequences that code for the same CDR3. The chain uses TRBV30 and TRBJ1-1; unclear D gene. Trimming took off 5 bases at V and 1 base at J, with 5 bases between the two ends. Germline V CDR1 and CDR2: GTSNPN, SVGIG (reference sequence). This CDR3 spans 11 amino acids. The CDR3 is CAWRQNTEAFF. Written as DNA, the CDR3 is TGTGCCTGGCGACAGAACACTGAAGCTTTCTTT.

The CDR3 DNA reads as TGCGCCAGCAGCCCCCTCACCAGTTCGAACACTGAAGCTTTCTTT. It codes for CASSPLTSSNTEAFF. This chain uses TRBV5-1 with TRBJ1-1; no reliable D call. Trimming shortened V by 4 bases and J by 1 base, and 14 bases separated the two germline ends. Germline assignment: CDR1 SGHRS and CDR2 YFSETQ. The CDR3 contains 15 residues.